The TCR beta chain under discussion was sequenced for a study of T cells in Graves' hyperthyroidism and ophthalmopathy. With V trimmed by 8 bases and J by 4 bases, 16 bases remained unmatched. Germline values: CDR1 MNHEY, CDR2 SVGEGT. This CDR3 contains 16 residues. This clonotype has a handful of counts. Its antigen is as yet unknown. Researchers took RNA transcripts and amplified the TCR beta CDR3 regions from them. First-round RT-PCR of the TCR CDR3 relied on the HTBI primer set. TCRdb used MiXCR to reprocess the multiplex PCR reads, holding one entry per CDR3 protein. The table has some 620,000 distinct CDR3 sequences, roughly 15% seen once. Reasons for excluding patients were uncontrolled infection, other autoimmune disease, pregnancy or lactation. Study-level results: Ophthalmopathy could be told apart from stable hyperthyroidism with a 13 V-J model.

The sequence was obtained from a woman aged 25 to 45 with Graves' hyperthyroidism. Source material: blood. The rearrangement uses TRBV6-2 or TRBV6-3 and TRBJ2-7, with 8 bases fitting TRBD1. In nucleotides, the CDR3 is TGTGCCAGCGCCGGCGCAGGGGGCCTAAAATCATACGAGCAGTACTTC. It specifies CASAGAGGLKSYEQYF.